Each of the 6 T cell receptor beta chains below was sequenced from the same sample in a study of T cells after yellow fever vaccination. In TCRdb, the 5' RACE reads were re-called with MiXCR into one record per CDR3 protein. The repertoire consists of approximately 610,000 distinct CDR3 sequences, with around 17% occurring once and the leading ten covering around a sixth. Material: PBMCs, obtained 4 to 6 days after the first yellow fever vaccination. All receptors derive from a man between 18 and 35 years old who received the YFV17D yellow fever vaccine.

The chain joins TRBV24-1 to TRBJ2-3; D is possibly TRBD1 (6 bases). Trimming removed 2 bases at V and 0 bases at J, with 8 bases between. The CDR3 runs to 15 residues. CDR1 KGHDR and CDR2 SFDVKD come from the germline V gene. In DNA form, the CDR3 reads TGTGCCACCAGTGATTCCCAGGGGAGCACAGATACGCAGTATTTT. Protein sequence: CATSDSQGSTDTQYF.

Ten or more counts support this clonotype. This chain uses TRBV4-1 with TRBJ2-2; no reliable D call. Germline V gene lookup returns CDR1 MGHRA and CDR2 YSYEKL. There are 14 residues in the CDR3. V was trimmed by 2 bases and J by 1 base, leaving 5 bases between them. The CDR3 loop reads CASSQRLNTGELFF. DNA of the CDR3: TGCGCCAGCAGCCAACGACTGAACACCGGGGAGCTGTTTTTT.

CDR3 coding DNA: TGCGCCAGCACCCGTAGAGCGGGGGGGCCGGGGGAGACCCAGTACTTC. Its translation: CASTRRAGGPGETQYF. This chain links TRBV5-1 with TRBJ2-5; 10 positions agree with TRBD2. CDR3 length: 16 amino acids. Germline V gives CDR1 SGHRS, CDR2 YFSETQ. The J segment lost 5 bases and the V segment lost 6 bases, leaving 13 bases of the junction unmatched.

The V gene is TRBV6-2 or TRBV6-3, the J gene TRBJ2-3; 9 bases are a match to TRBD2. V dropped 3 bases and J dropped 1; count of bases not matched to a gene: 8. CDR3 size: 17 residues. Per germline, CDR1 MNHEY and CDR2 SVGEGT. The CDR3 coding sequence is TGTGCCAGCAGTTATAGGCGCCGGACTAGCGGCACAGATACGCAGTATTTT. Translating gives CASSYRRRTSGTDTQYF.

This clonotype was seen a few times. The rearrangement links TRBV30 to TRBJ1-5; TRBD1 matches at 8 bases. CDR3 length: 16 residues. V trimming: 2 bases; J trimming: 3 bases; junction bases outside the gene matches: 9. The germline gives CDR1 GTSNPN, CDR2 SVGIG (reference sequence). CDR3 residues: CAWSPQPGQVNQPQHF. DNA of the CDR3: TGTGCCTGGAGTCCTCAACCGGGACAGGTCAATCAGCCCCAGCATTTT.

The V call is TRBV11-2, the J call TRBJ2-1; TRBD1 matches 9 bases. The germline V gene has CDR1 SGHAT and CDR2 FQNNGV. V dropped 0 bases and J dropped 9; count of bases not matched to a gene: 9. This CDR3 spans 16 amino acids. The DNA of the CDR3 is TGTGCCAGCAGCTTAGAGGGGACAGGGTGGTCGAGTGAGCAGTTCTTC. Encoded protein: CASSLEGTGWSSEQFF. Supplemented by reference TRBV11-2 and TRBJ2-1, the full variable domain reads EAGVAQSPRYKIIEKRQSVAFWCNPISGHATLYWYQQILGQGPKLLIQFQNNGVVDDSQLPKDRFSAERLKGVDSTLKIQPAKLEDSAVYLCASSLEGTGWSSEQFFGPGTRLTVL.